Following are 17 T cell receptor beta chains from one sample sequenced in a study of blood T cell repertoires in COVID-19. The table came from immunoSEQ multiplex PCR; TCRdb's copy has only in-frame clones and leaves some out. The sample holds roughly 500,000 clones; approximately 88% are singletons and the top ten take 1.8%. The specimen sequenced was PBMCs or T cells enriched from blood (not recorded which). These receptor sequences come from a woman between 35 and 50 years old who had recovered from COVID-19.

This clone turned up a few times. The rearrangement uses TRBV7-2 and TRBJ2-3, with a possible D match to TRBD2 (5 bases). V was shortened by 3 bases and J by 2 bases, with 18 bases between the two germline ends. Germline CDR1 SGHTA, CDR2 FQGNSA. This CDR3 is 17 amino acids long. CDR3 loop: CASSFISDSATTDTQYF. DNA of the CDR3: TGTGCCAGCAGCTTTATTTCGGACTCAGCAACCACAGATACGCAGTATTTT.

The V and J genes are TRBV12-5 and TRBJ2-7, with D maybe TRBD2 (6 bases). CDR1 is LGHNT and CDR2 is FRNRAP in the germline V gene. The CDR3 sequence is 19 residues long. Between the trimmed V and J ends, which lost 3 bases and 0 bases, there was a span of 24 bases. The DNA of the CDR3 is TGTGCTAGTGGTTTTGTCAGAGGGAGGAGCGGTAGCCTCTCCTACGAGCAGTACTTC. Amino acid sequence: CASGFVRGRSGSLSYEQYF.

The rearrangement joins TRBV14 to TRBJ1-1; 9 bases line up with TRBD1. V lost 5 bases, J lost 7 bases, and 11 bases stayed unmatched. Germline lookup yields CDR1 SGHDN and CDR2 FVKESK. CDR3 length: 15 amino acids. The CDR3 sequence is CASSLLQGASFEAFF. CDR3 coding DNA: TGTGCCAGCAGCTTACTACAGGGGGCGTCATTTGAAGCTTTCTTT.

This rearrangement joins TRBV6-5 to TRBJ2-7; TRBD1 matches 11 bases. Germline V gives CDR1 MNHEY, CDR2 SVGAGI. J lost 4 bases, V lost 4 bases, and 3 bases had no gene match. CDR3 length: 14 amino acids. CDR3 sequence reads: CASSWTGGGYEQYF. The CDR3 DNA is TGTGCCAGCAGTTGGACAGGGGGCGGGTACGAGCAGTACTTC.

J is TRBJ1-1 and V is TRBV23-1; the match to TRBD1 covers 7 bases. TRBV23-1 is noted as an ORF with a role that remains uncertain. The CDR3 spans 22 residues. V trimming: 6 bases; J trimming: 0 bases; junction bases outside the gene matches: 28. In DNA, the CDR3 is TGCGCCAGCAGCCCCTTTGTGGCCGGGGACAGTGGAACTGAATACATGAACACTGAAGCTTTCTTT. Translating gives CASSPFVAGDSGTEYMNTEAFF.

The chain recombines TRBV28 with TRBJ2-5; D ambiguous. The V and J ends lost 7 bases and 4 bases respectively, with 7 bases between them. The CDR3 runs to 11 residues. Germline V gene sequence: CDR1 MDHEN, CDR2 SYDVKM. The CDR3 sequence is CASTFRETQYF. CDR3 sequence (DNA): TGTGCCAGCACCTTTCGAGAGACCCAGTACTTC.

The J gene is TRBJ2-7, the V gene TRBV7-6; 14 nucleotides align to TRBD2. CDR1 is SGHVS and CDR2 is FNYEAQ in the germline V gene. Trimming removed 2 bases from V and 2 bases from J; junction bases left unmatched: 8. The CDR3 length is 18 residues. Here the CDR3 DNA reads TGTGCCAGCAGCTTACTCGGGACTAGCGGGAGCCGGGCCTACGAGCAGTACTTC. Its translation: CASSLLGTSGSRAYEQYF.

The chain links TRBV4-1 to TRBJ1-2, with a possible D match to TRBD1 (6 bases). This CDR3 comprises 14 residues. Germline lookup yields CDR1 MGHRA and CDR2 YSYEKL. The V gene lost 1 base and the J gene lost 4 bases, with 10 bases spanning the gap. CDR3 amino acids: CASSQVPGAYGYTF. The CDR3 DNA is TGCGCCAGCAGCCAAGTACCAGGGGCCTATGGCTACACCTTC.

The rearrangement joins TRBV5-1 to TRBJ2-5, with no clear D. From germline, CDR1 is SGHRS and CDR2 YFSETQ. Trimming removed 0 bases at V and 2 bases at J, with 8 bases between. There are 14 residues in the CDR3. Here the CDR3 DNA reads TGCGCCAGCAGCTTGGAACGCTATCAAGAGACCCAGTACTTC. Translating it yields CASSLERYQETQYF.

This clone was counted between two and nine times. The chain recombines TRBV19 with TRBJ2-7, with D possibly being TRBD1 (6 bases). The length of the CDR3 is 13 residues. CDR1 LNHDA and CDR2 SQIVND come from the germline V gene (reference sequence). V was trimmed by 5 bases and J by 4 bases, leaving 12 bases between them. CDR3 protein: CASSPTQGYEQYF. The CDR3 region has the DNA TGTGCCAGTAGTCCCACACAGGGTTACGAGCAGTACTTC.

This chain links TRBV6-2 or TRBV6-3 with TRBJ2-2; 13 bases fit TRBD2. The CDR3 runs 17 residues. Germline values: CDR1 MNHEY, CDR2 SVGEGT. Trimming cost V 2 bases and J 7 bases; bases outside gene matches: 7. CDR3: CASSYQRTSGSYGELFF. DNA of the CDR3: TGTGCCAGCAGTTACCAGCGGACTAGCGGGAGTTACGGGGAGCTGTTTTTT.

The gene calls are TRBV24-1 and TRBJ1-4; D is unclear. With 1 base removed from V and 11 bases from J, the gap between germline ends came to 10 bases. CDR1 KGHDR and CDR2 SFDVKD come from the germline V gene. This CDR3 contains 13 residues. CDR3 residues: CATSDLFVEKLFF. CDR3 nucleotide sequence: TGTGCCACCAGTGATTTATTCGTTGAGAAACTGTTTTTT.

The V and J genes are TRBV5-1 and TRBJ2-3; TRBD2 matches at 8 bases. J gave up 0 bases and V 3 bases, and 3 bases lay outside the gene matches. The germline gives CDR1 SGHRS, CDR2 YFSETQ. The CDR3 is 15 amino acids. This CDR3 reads CASSSSSGSTDTQYF. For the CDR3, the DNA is TGCGCCAGCAGCTCATCTAGCGGGAGCACAGATACGCAGTATTTT.

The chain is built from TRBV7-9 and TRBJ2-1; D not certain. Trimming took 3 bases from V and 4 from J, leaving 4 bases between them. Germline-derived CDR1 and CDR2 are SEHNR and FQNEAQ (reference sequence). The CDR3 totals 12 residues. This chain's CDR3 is CASSFSYNEQFF. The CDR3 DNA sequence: TGTGCCAGCAGCTTCTCTTACAATGAGCAGTTCTTC.

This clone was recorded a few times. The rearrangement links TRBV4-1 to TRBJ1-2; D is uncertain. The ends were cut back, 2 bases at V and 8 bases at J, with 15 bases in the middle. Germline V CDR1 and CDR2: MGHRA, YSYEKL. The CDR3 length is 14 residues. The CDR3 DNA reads TGCGCCAGCAGCCAACACGGGTTTTTGGAGGGCTACACCTTC. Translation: CASSQHGFLEGYTF.

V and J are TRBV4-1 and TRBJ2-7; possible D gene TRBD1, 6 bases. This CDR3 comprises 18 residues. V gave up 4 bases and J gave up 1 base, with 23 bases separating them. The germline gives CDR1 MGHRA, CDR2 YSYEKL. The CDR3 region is CASSLQSGVASDSYEQYF. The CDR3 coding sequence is TGCGCCAGCAGCCTTCAATCAGGGGTTGCAAGCGATTCCTACGAGCAGTACTTC.

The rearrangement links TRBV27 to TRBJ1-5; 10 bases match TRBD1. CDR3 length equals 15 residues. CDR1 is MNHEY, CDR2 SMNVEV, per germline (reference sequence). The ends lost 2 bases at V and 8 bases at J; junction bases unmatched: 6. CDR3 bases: TGTGCCAGCAGTTTAGGGGGACAGGGGCCTGAGCCCCAGCATTTT. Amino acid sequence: CASSLGGQGPEPQHF.